These 6 T cell receptor beta chains came from one sample sequenced in a study of OX40 agonist ivuxolimab in advanced cancers. Sequencing was performed with immunoSEQ multiplex PCR; in TCRdb, only in-frame clones are kept and a portion is missing. The sample records tens of thousands of clones, around 73% being singletons. Source: CD4+ or CD8+ T cells sorted from blood, taken in a trial of the OX40 agonist ivuxolimab. The receptors stem from an adult with an advanced solid tumor such as melanoma, head and neck, liver or kidney cancer.

The rearrangement links TRBV9 to TRBJ2-7, with D perhaps matching TRBD1 (5 bases). This CDR3 is built from 15 residues. Looked up from germline, CDR1 is SGDLS and CDR2 is YYNGEE. Trimming cost V 4 bases and J 5 bases, with 19 bases left between them. This chain's CDR3 is CASSLDSWQGNEQYF. CDR3 sequence (DNA): TGTGCCAGCAGCCTCGATTCGTGGCAGGGTAACGAGCAGTACTTC. The full variable domain, with the rest looked up from reference TRBV9 and TRBJ2-7, is DSGVTQTPKHLITATGQRVTLRCSPRSGDLSVYWYQQSLDQGLQFLIQYYNGEERAKGNILERFSAQQFPDLHSELNLSSLELGDSALYFCASSLDSWQGNEQYFGPGTRLTVT.

The V call is TRBV19, the J call TRBJ2-1; weak D call: TRBD2 (6 bases). Germline CDR1 is LNHDA and CDR2 is SQIVND (reference sequence). The CDR3 spans 14 residues. Between the trimmed V and J ends, which lost 3 bases and 5 bases, there was a span of 11 bases. The CDR3 DNA reads as TGTGCCAGTAGTATCGGACTACGCAACAATGAGCAGTTCTTC. Amino acids: CASSIGLRNNEQFF.

The chain couples TRBV9 to TRBJ1-6, with D unresolved. V was trimmed by 0 bases and J by 7 bases, leaving 5 bases between them. Germline CDR1 and CDR2: SGDLS and YYNGEE. CDR3 size: 13 residues. CDR3 coding DNA: TGTGCCAGCAGCGTAGCGACAAATTCACCCCTCCACTTT. Encoded protein: CASSVATNSPLHF.

The chain links TRBV19 to TRBJ2-2, with D possibly TRBD2 on 6 matching bases. Germline V gene data show CDR1 as LNHDA and CDR2 as SQIVND (reference sequence). V gave up 7 bases and J gave up 2 bases, with 20 bases separating them. This CDR3 has 17 amino acids. The CDR3 nucleotides are TGTGCCAGTACCAACTCTGCGGGGTGGGCCAACACCGGGGAGCTGTTTTTT. Translated, it gives CASTNSAGWANTGELFF.

J is TRBJ2-2 and V is TRBV7-8; no firm D call. Trimming took 1 base from V and 9 from J, leaving 6 bases between them. Germline CDR1 is SGHVS and CDR2 is FQNEAQ. The CDR3 runs to 12 residues. CDR3 sequence (DNA): TGTGCCAGCAGCTTAGAGATCAGGGAGCTGTTTTTT. It translates to CASSLEIRELFF.

The chain has TRBV2 and TRBJ2-3; no clear D. Germline loops: CDR1 SNHLY, CDR2 FYNNEI. Trimming took 2 bases from V and 3 from J, leaving 6 bases between them. The CDR3 is 13 residues long. In nucleotides, the CDR3 is TGTGCCAGCAGTGAACGAGAAACAGATACGCAGTATTTT. Its protein is CASSERETDTQYF. Filled out from reference TRBV2 and TRBJ2-3, the complete variable domain reads EPEVTQTPSHQVTQMGQEVILRCVPISNHLYFYWYRQILGQKVEFLVSFYNNEISEKSEIFDDQFSVERPDGSNFTLKIRSTKLEDSAMYFCASSERETDTQYFGPGTRLTVL.